This T cell receptor (beta chain) was recovered during a study of Ad26.COV2.S vaccination and SARS-CoV-2 variants. CDR3 length: 10 residues. With 10 bases removed from V and 3 bases from J, the gap between germline ends came to 6 bases. The germline CDR1 and CDR2 sequences are WNHNN and SYGVQD (reference sequence). The sample's treatment: approximately 18 received Ad26.COV2.S at low or high dose, single or two shots; about 5 received placebo; per-sample allocation not given. The samples were gathered on day 63 after the first injection of vaccine or placebo. The protocol was immunoSEQ multiplex PCR, while the TCRdb copy is restricted to in-frame clones and leaves out a portion. Of 400,000 to 500,000 clones listed, around 87% are singletons.

The source is a person aged 18-65 years who received the Ad26.COV2.S COVID-19 vaccine or a placebo. The chain carries TRBV10-1 and TRBJ2-5; unclear D gene. The sample was peripheral blood, taken in a trial of Ad26.COV2.S vaccine versus placebo. Here the CDR3 reads CAKEKETQYF. The CDR3 nucleotides read TGCGCCAAGGAAAAAGAGACCCAGTACTTC.